The clone carrying this TCR beta chain was detected many times. Its antigen is as yet unknown. V gave up 4 bases and J gave up 5 bases; unmatched junction bases: 8. The germline CDR1 and CDR2 sequences are MRHNA and SNTAGT. The CDR3 covers 15 residues. Described time point: healthy volunteer bleed at 6 weeks. The starting material, unfractionated whole blood, was used for total RNA extraction. The sample originates from a study of human T cells and chemical hapten exposure. Study at large: Small pooled library volume differences mainly caused per-sample TCR yield variation.

Points from the study as a whole: TCRs above 1 in 1000 frequency did not change with DPC sensitization.

The library labeled individual cDNA molecules by adding unique molecular identifiers to them. Authors' analysis steps: Per sample, the median was 95,638 TCRs, with values from roughly 23,000 to 640,000. TCRdb called the RACE reads again in MiXCR, with one record for every CDR3 protein. TCRdb's processing, not the study's, gives the V and J calls here. The sample has 40,000 to 45,000 distinct CDR3 sequences; 3.7% are singletons. The sequence was obtained from a human donor in good health. Some clones in this sample may be carry-over from other donors' samples. The sample consisted of whole blood. This chain uses TRBV6-4 with TRBJ2-3; 8 positions agree with TRBD2. The DNA for the CDR3 is TGTGCCAGCAGTGGAGAGGCGGGAGGAAAAGATACGCAGTATTTT. Translation: CASSGEAGGKDTQYF.